The TCR beta chain under discussion was sequenced for a study of cytomegalovirus exposure and HLA in healthy donors. This CDR3 spans 18 amino acids. V lost 0 bases, J lost 5 bases, and 9 bases stayed unmatched. In germline, CDR1 is WSHSY, CDR2 SAAADI. Use of 60 Vbeta and 13 Jbeta primers characterized the PCR. Assay: immunoSEQ multiplex PCR; the TCRdb copy retains only in-frame clones and omits some. The table includes approximately 150,000 clones, approximately 88% detected once. Findings of the study overall: High specificity and sensitivity for cytomegalovirus status were reported for the classifier. Analysis was carried out at a later point, and it linked a missense DCLRE1C variant to TCR beta V- and J-gene trimming. Later on, an analysis tied over 15,000 TCR beta sequences to HLA alleles at 0.05 false discovery rate.

To note about this clone: The antigen remains unidentified.

This chain joins TRBV10-2 and TRBJ2-3; 12 bases fit TRBD2. The source of this sequence is a man aged 30 to 45 in good health and CMV-seronegative. The sequenced material came from PBMCs. CDR3 residues: CASSESRASGGAKDTQYF. CDR3 nucleotide sequence: TGCGCCAGCAGTGAGTCAAGGGCTAGCGGGGGGGCAAAAGATACGCAGTATTTT.